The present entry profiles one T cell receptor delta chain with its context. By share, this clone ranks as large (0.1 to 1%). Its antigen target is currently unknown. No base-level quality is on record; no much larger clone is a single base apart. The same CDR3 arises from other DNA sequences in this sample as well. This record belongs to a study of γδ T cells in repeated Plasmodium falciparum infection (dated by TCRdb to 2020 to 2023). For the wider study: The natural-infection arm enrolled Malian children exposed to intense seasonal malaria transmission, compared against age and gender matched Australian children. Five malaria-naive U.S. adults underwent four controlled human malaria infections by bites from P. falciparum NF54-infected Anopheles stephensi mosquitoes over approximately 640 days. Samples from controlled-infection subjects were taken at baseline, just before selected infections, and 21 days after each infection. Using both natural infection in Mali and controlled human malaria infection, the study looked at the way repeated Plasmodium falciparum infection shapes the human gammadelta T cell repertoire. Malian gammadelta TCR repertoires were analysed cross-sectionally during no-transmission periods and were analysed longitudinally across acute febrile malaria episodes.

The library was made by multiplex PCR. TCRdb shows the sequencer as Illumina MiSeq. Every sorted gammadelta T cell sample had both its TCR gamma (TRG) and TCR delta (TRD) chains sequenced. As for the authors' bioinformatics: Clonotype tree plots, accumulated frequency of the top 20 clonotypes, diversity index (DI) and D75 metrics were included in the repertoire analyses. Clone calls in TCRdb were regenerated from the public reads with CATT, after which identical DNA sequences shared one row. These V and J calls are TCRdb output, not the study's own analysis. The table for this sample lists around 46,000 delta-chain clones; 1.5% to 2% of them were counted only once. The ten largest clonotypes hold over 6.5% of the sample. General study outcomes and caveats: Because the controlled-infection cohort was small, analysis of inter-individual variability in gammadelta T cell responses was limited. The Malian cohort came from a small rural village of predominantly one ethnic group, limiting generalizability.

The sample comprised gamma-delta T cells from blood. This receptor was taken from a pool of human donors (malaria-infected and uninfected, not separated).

The CDR3 has the sequence CACDTVGGTWGKTDKLIF. Here is the DNA: TGTGCCTGTGACACGGTAGGAGGTACCTGGGGGAAAACCGATAAACTCATCTTT. Rearrangement joined TRDV2 to TRDJ1; a stretch of 8 junction bases matches TRDD3. The CDR3, from cysteine to phenylalanine, totals 18 residues. The retained sequence is limited to the CDR3, 54 bases, with the frame set at the first base. V loses 1 base at its end and J loses 2 bases; junction bases beyond the gene matches: 14. CDR1 GEAIGNYY and CDR2 EKD are derived from the germline V gene.